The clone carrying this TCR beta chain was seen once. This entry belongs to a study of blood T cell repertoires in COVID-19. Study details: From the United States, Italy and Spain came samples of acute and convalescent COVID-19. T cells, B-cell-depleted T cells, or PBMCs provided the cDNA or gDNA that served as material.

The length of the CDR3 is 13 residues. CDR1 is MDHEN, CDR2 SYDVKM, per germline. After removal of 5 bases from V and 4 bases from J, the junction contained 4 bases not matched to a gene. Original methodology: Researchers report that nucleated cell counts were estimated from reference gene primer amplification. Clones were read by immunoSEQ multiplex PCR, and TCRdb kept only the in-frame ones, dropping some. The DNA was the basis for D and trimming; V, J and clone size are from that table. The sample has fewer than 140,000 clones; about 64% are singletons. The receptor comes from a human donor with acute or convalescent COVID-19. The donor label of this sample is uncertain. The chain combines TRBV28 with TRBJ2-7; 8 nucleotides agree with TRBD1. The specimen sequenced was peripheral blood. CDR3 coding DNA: TGTGCCAGCAGTCCGGGACAGGTTTACGAGCAGTACTTC. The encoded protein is CASSPGQVYEQYF.